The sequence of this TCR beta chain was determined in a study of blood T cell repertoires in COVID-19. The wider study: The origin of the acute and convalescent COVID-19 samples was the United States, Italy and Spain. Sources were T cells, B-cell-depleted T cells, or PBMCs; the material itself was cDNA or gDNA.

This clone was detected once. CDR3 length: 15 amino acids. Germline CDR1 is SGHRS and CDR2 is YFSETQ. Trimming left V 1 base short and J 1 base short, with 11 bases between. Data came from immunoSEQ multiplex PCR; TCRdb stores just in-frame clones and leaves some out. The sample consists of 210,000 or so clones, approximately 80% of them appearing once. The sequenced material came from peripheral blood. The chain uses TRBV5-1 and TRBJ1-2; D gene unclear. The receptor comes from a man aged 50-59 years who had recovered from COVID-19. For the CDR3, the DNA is TGCGCCAGCAGCTTGTTTAGCAGCAGTAACTATGGCTACACCTTC. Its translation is CASSLFSSSNYGYTF.